The rows below give T cell receptor beta chains drawn from one sample of a study of lymphopenia after photon versus proton radiotherapy. Method: immunoSEQ multiplex PCR; TCRdb's copy keeps in-frame clones and lacks some. The sample yields 25,000 to 35,000 clones, 85% to 90% seen once. The specimen comprised peripheral blood, sampled from a patient treated with proton-based radiotherapy. The source is a woman aged 55-70 years with cholangiocarcinoma. Some clones in this sample may be carry-over from other donors' samples. The CDR3 runs from the conserved cysteine through the conserved F or W. Each record gives: CDR3 protein, CDR3 DNA, V gene, D gene, clone size, J gene. D genes are given only for firm matches. Rows give clone size only sometimes, using once, few, many, or a class for an expanded clone.

cdr3_aa: CAISDAGQGAETQYF
cdr3_nt: TGTGCCATCAGTGACGCCGGGCAGGGGGCAGAGACCCAGTACTTC
v_call: TRBV10-3
d_call: TRBD1
clone_size: NA
j_call: TRBJ2-5

cdr3_aa: CASGQDGYNSPLHF
cdr3_nt: TGCGCCAGCGGACAGGATGGGTATAATTCACCCCTCCACTTT
v_call: TRBV5-1
d_call: TRBD1
clone_size: NA
j_call: TRBJ1-6

cdr3_aa: CASSPVGFTNEKLFF
cdr3_nt: TGTGCCAGCTCACCAGTGGGTTTCACTAATGAAAAACTGTTTTTT
v_call: TRBV18
d_call: NA
clone_size: NA
j_call: TRBJ1-4

cdr3_aa: CASSPRSGGSNTGELFF
cdr3_nt: TGTGCCAGCTCACCACGCTCAGGGGGCTCCAACACCGGGGAGCTGTTTTTT
v_call: TRBV18
d_call: TRBD1
clone_size: NA
j_call: TRBJ2-2

cdr3_aa: CSASGGDGYTF
cdr3_nt: TGCAGCGCGTCCGGGGGCGATGGCTACACCTTC
v_call: TRBV29-1
d_call: NA
clone_size: few
j_call: TRBJ1-2

cdr3_aa: CSVDGAPPYEQYF
cdr3_nt: TGCAGCGTTGACGGGGCGCCACCCTACGAGCAGTACTTC
v_call: TRBV29-1
d_call: NA
clone_size: NA
j_call: TRBJ2-7

cdr3_aa: CSVDRDSREAFF
cdr3_nt: TGCAGCGTTGATCGGGACAGCCGTGAAGCTTTCTTT
v_call: TRBV29-1
d_call: TRBD1
clone_size: NA
j_call: TRBJ1-1

cdr3_aa: CASTRWGTGAGEQYF
cdr3_nt: TGTGCCAGCACCCGCTGGGGGACAGGGGCGGGCGAGCAGTACTTC
v_call: TRBV7-9
d_call: TRBD1
clone_size: once
j_call: TRBJ2-7

cdr3_aa: CASSIFGNQPQHF
cdr3_nt: TGTGCCAGCAGTATCTTTGGGAATCAGCCCCAGCATTTT
v_call: TRBV7-2
d_call: NA
clone_size: NA
j_call: TRBJ1-5

cdr3_aa: CASSPGRYAFF
cdr3_nt: TGTGCCAGCAGCCCAGGGAGGTACGCTTTCTTT
v_call: TRBV6-5
d_call: NA
clone_size: NA
j_call: TRBJ1-1

cdr3_aa: CASSPWKGSNEKLFF
cdr3_nt: TGTGCCAGCAGCCCTTGGAAGGGAAGTAATGAAAAACTGTTTTTT
v_call: TRBV9
d_call: NA
clone_size: NA
j_call: TRBJ1-4

cdr3_aa: CASRTWGTYEQYF
cdr3_nt: TGTGCCAGCAGGACGTGGGGGACCTACGAGCAGTACTTC
v_call: TRBV6-5
d_call: NA
clone_size: NA
j_call: TRBJ2-7

cdr3_aa: CASSVGGGTGAGELFF
cdr3_nt: TGTGCCAGCAGCGTAGGAGGGGGGACAGGAGCCGGGGAGCTGTTTTTT
v_call: TRBV9
d_call: TRBD1
clone_size: NA
j_call: TRBJ2-2

cdr3_aa: CASSLKLGEYNEQFF
cdr3_nt: TGCGCCAGCAGCCTCAAGTTAGGGGAGTACAATGAGCAGTTCTTC
v_call: TRBV4-3
d_call: NA
clone_size: NA
j_call: TRBJ2-1

cdr3_aa: CASSLPGTGISGYTF
cdr3_nt: TGCGCCAGCAGCTTACCCGGGACAGGGATTAGTGGCTACACCTTC
v_call: TRBV5-1
d_call: TRBD1
clone_size: NA
j_call: TRBJ1-2

cdr3_aa: CATSREQGAIGNEQFF
cdr3_nt: TGTGCCACCAGCAGAGAACAGGGGGCTATCGGCAATGAGCAGTTCTTC
v_call: TRBV15
d_call: TRBD1
clone_size: NA
j_call: TRBJ2-1

cdr3_aa: CASRGTATGNTIYF
cdr3_nt: TGTGCCAGCAGAGGGACAGCTACTGGAAACACCATATATTTT
v_call: TRBV2
d_call: TRBD1
clone_size: many
j_call: TRBJ1-3

cdr3_aa: CSGGESLLGELFF
cdr3_nt: TGCAGCGGGGGCGAGTCCTTACTAGGGGAGCTGTTTTTT
v_call: TRBV29-1
d_call: NA
clone_size: NA
j_call: TRBJ2-2

cdr3_aa: CASSLGGAQETQYF
cdr3_nt: TGTGCTAGCAGCTTAGGAGGGGCCCAAGAGACCCAGTACTTC
v_call: TRBV7-7
d_call: NA
clone_size: NA
j_call: TRBJ2-5

cdr3_aa: CASISNSSPLHF
cdr3_nt: TGTGCCAGCATCAGCAATAGTTCACCCCTCCACTTT
v_call: TRBV2
d_call: NA
clone_size: NA
j_call: TRBJ1-6

cdr3_aa: CSVAIDTTNEKLFF
cdr3_nt: TGCAGCGTTGCTATTGACACAACTAATGAAAAACTGTTTTTT
v_call: TRBV29-1
d_call: NA
clone_size: NA
j_call: TRBJ1-4

cdr3_aa: CASSVAGLGGWREETQYF
cdr3_nt: TGTGCCAGCAGCGTAGCGGGACTAGGGGGTTGGAGAGAAGAGACCCAGTACTTC
v_call: TRBV9
d_call: TRBD2
clone_size: NA
j_call: TRBJ2-5

cdr3_aa: CASSQSLTNEQFF
cdr3_nt: TGTGCCAGCAGCCAATCCCTAACCAATGAGCAGTTCTTC
v_call: TRBV7-6
d_call: NA
clone_size: NA
j_call: TRBJ2-1

cdr3_aa: CASSLRRGVDGYTF
cdr3_nt: TGTGCCAGCAGCTTACGCAGGGGGGTTGATGGCTACACCTTC
v_call: TRBV7-9
d_call: TRBD1
clone_size: NA
j_call: TRBJ1-2

cdr3_aa: CASSYVSGIYGYTF
cdr3_nt: TGTGCCAGCAGTTACGTTTCAGGGATCTATGGCTACACCTTC
v_call: TRBV6-5
d_call: NA
clone_size: NA
j_call: TRBJ1-2

cdr3_aa: CASSSQTGSSETQYF
cdr3_nt: TGTGCCAGCAGCTCCCAGACAGGGTCCTCCGAGACCCAGTACTTC
v_call: TRBV7-9
d_call: TRBD1
clone_size: NA
j_call: TRBJ2-5

cdr3_aa: CASSFSSWSEQYF
cdr3_nt: TGTGCCAGCAGCTTCTCTAGCTGGAGCGAGCAGTACTTC
v_call: TRBV11-2
d_call: NA
clone_size: NA
j_call: TRBJ2-7

cdr3_aa: CASRSTGLYEQYF
cdr3_nt: TGTGCCAGCAGGTCAACAGGGTTGTACGAGCAGTACTTC
v_call: TRBV11-2
d_call: NA
clone_size: NA
j_call: TRBJ2-7

cdr3_aa: CASSPEGTITDTQYF
cdr3_nt: TGTGCCAGCAGCCCTGAAGGCACGATCACAGATACGCAGTATTTT
v_call: TRBV7-9
d_call: NA
clone_size: NA
j_call: TRBJ2-3

cdr3_aa: CANPKRRLAGIGNNEQFF
cdr3_nt: TGTGCCAACCCAAAACGACGACTAGCCGGTATTGGGAACAATGAGCAGTTCTTC
v_call: TRBV6-4
d_call: TRBD2
clone_size: NA
j_call: TRBJ2-1

cdr3_aa: CASSYARVHRELFF
cdr3_nt: TGTGCCAGCAGTTACGCCAGGGTCCACCGGGAGCTGTTTTTT
v_call: TRBV6-5
d_call: NA
clone_size: NA
j_call: TRBJ2-2

cdr3_aa: CASSPYGRNTEAFF
cdr3_nt: TGTGCCAGCTCACCTTACGGGAGGAACACTGAAGCTTTCTTT
v_call: TRBV18
d_call: NA
clone_size: NA
j_call: TRBJ1-1

cdr3_aa: CASSPFRGWGQEIDTQYF
cdr3_nt: TGTGCCAGCAGTCCATTTCGGGGGTGGGGCCAGGAGATCGATACGCAGTATTTT
v_call: TRBV27
d_call: NA
clone_size: NA
j_call: TRBJ2-3

cdr3_aa: CASSTGDGYQPQHF
cdr3_nt: TGTGCCAGCAGTACAGGGGACGGGTATCAGCCCCAGCATTTT
v_call: TRBV27
d_call: TRBD1
clone_size: NA
j_call: TRBJ1-5

cdr3_aa: CASKAIATNEKLFF
cdr3_nt: TGTGCCAGCAAAGCCATAGCAACTAATGAAAAACTGTTTTTT
v_call: TRBV2
d_call: NA
clone_size: NA
j_call: TRBJ1-4

cdr3_aa: CASSFLGQLQETQYF
cdr3_nt: TGTGCCAGCAGCTTCCTGGGACAGCTCCAAGAGACCCAGTACTTC
v_call: TRBV7-9
d_call: TRBD1
clone_size: NA
j_call: TRBJ2-5

cdr3_aa: CASSLDSATNEKLFF
cdr3_nt: TGCGCCAGCAGCTTGGATAGTGCAACTAATGAAAAACTGTTTTTT
v_call: TRBV5-1
d_call: NA
clone_size: NA
j_call: TRBJ1-4

cdr3_aa: CASRNTRDSHMNTEAFF
cdr3_nt: TGTGCCAGCAGAAATACAAGGGACAGTCACATGAACACTGAAGCTTTCTTT
v_call: TRBV7-2
d_call: TRBD1
clone_size: NA
j_call: TRBJ1-1

cdr3_aa: CASSPGTSLRQDTQYF
cdr3_nt: TGTGCCAGCAGCCCCGGGACATCTCTCAGACAAGATACGCAGTATTTT
v_call: TRBV7-2
d_call: NA
clone_size: NA
j_call: TRBJ2-3

cdr3_aa: CASSPVVTVQRAYEQYF
cdr3_nt: TGTGCCAGCTCACCAGTGGTCACCGTTCAAAGGGCATACGAGCAGTACTTC
v_call: TRBV18
d_call: NA
clone_size: NA
j_call: TRBJ2-7

cdr3_aa: CSVWTDTQYF
cdr3_nt: TGCAGCGTTTGGACAGATACGCAGTATTTT
v_call: TRBV29-1
d_call: NA
clone_size: NA
j_call: TRBJ2-3

cdr3_aa: CATGGSPNTGELFF
cdr3_nt: TGCGCCACCGGGGGGAGCCCAAACACCGGGGAGCTGTTTTTT
v_call: TRBV5-1
d_call: TRBD2
clone_size: NA
j_call: TRBJ2-2

cdr3_aa: CASSLAASGRYNEQFF
cdr3_nt: TGTGCCAGCAGCTTAGCTGCTAGCGGGAGGTACAATGAGCAGTTCTTC
v_call: TRBV7-3
d_call: TRBD2
clone_size: NA
j_call: TRBJ2-1

cdr3_aa: CASRVLTANTEAFF
cdr3_nt: TGCGCCAGCAGAGTATTGACGGCGAACACTGAAGCTTTCTTT
v_call: TRBV5-1
d_call: NA
clone_size: NA
j_call: TRBJ1-1

cdr3_aa: CASSLEDLEAFF
cdr3_nt: TGTGCCAGCAGCTTGGAAGATCTTGAAGCTTTCTTT
v_call: TRBV5-4
d_call: NA
clone_size: NA
j_call: TRBJ1-1